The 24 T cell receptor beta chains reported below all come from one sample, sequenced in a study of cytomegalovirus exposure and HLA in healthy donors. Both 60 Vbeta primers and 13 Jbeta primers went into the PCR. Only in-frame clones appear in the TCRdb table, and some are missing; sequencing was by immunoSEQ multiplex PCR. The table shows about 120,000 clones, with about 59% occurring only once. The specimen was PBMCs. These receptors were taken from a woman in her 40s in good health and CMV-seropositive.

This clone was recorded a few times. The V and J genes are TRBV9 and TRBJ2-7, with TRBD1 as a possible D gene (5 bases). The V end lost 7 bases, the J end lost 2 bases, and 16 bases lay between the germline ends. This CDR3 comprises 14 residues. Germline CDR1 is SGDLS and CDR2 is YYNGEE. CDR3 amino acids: CASGPGDSPYEQYF. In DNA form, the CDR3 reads TGTGCCAGCGGGCCAGGCGACAGCCCCTACGAGCAGTACTTC.

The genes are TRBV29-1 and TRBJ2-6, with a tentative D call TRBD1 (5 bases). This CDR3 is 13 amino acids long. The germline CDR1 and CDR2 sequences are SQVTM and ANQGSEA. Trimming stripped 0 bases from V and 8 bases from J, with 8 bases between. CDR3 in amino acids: CSVEDRVTNVLTF. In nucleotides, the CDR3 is TGCAGCGTTGAAGACAGGGTTACCAACGTCCTGACTTTC.

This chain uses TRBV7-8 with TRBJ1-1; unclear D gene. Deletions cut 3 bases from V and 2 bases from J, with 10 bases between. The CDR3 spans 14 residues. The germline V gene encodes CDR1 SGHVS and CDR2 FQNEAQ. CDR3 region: CASSFFYVNTEAFF. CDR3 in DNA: TGTGCCAGCAGCTTTTTCTACGTAAACACTGAAGCTTTCTTT.

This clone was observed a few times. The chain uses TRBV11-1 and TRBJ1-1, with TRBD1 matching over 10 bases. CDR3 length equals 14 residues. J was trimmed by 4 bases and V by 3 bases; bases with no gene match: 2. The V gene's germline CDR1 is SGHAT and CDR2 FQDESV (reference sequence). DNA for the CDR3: TGTGCCAGCAGCTTGGACAGGGGGAGCACTGAAGCTTTCTTT. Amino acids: CASSLDRGSTEAFF.

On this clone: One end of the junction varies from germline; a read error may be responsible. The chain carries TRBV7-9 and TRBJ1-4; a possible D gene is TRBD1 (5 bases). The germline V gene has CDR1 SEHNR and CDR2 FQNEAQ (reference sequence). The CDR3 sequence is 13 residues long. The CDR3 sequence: CSSLSPGGEKLFF. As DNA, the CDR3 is TGTTCCAGCCTCTCCCCGGGGGGTGAAAAACTGTTTTTT.

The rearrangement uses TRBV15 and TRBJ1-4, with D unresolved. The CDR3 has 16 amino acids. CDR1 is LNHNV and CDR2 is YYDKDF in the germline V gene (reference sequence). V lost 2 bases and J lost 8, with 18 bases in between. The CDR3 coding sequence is TGTGCCACCAGCAGACCCACGGCAGTCGGAGGAGAAAAACTGTTTTTT. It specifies CATSRPTAVGGEKLFF.

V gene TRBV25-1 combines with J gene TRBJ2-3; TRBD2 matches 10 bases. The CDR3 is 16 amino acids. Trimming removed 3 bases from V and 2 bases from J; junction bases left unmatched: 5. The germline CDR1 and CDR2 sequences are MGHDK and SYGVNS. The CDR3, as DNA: TGTGCCAGCAGTGAGTTAGGACTAGCGGACACAGATACGCAGTATTTT. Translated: CASSELGLADTDTQYF.

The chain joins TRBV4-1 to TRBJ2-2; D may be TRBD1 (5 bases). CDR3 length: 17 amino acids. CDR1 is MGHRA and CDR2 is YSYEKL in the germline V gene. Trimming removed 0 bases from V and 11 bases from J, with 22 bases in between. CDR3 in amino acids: CASSQEHETAHKTELFF. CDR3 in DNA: TGCGCCAGCAGCCAAGAACATGAGACAGCCCATAAGACCGAGCTGTTTTTT.

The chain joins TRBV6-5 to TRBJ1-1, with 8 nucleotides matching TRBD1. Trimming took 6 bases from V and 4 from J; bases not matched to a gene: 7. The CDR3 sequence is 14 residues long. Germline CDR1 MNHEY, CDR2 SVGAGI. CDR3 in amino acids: CASRRTGTGTEAFF. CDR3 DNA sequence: TGTGCCAGCAGGCGGACAGGGACGGGCACTGAAGCTTTCTTT.

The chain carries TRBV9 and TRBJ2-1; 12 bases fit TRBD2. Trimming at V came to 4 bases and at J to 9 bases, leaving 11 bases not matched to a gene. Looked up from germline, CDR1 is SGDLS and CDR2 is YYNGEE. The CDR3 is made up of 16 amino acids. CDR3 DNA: TGTGCCAGCAGCCCCCCAGGACTAGCGGGATCTAGTGAGCAGTTCTTC. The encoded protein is CASSPPGLAGSSEQFF.

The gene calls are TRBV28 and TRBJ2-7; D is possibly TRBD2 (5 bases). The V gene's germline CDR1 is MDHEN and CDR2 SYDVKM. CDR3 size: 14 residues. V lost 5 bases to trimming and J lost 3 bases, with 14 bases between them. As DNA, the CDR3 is TGTGCCAGCAGTATCGGAGGAATTGTCTACGAGCAGTACTTC. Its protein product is CASSIGGIVYEQYF.

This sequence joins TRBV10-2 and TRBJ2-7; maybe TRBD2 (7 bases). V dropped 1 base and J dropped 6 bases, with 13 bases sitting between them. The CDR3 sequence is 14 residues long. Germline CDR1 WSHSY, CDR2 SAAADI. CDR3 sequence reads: CASSEWGPGGEQYF. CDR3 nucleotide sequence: TGCGCCAGCAGTGAGTGGGGGCCGGGGGGCGAGCAGTACTTC.

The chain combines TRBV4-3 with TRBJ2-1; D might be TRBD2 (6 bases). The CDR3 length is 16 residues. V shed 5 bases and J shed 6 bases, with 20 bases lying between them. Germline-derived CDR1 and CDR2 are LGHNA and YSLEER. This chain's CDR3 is CASSDQRGLTRNEQFF. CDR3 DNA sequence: TGCGCCAGCAGCGACCAACGGGGACTGACCCGCAATGAGCAGTTCTTC.

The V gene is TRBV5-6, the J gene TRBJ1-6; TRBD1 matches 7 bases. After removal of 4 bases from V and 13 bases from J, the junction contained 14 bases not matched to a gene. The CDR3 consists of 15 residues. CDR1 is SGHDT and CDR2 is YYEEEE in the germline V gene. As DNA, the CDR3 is TGTGCCAGCAGCCTGGATGGTACAGGGGTTTTCCCCCTCCACTTT. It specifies CASSLDGTGVFPLHF.

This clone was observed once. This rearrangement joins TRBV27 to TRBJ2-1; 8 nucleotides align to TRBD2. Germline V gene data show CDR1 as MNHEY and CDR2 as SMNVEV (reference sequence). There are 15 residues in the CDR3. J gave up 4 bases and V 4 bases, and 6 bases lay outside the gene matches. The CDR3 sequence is CASSWGLAGYNEQFF. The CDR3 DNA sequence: TGTGCCAGCAGTTGGGGCCTAGCGGGTTACAATGAGCAGTTCTTC.

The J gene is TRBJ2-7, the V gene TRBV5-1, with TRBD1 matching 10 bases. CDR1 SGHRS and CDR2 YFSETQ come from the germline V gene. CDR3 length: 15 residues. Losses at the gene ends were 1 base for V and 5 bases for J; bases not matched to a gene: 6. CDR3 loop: CASSLWDRGGHEQYF. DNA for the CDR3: TGCGCCAGCAGCTTGTGGGACAGGGGAGGCCACGAGCAGTACTTC.

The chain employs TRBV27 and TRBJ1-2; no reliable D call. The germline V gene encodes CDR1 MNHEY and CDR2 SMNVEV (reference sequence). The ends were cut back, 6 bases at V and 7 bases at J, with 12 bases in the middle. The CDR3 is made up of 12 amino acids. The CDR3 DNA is TGTGCCAGCAGGGAACTCGCGGGTGGCTACACCTTC. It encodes CASRELAGGYTF.

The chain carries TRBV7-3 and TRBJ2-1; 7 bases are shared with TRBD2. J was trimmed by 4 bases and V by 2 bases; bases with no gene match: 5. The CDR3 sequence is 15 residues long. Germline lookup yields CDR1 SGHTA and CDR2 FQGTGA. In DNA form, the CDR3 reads TGTGCCAGCAGCTTATCAGGCGGGAGTTACAATGAGCAGTTCTTC. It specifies CASSLSGGSYNEQFF.

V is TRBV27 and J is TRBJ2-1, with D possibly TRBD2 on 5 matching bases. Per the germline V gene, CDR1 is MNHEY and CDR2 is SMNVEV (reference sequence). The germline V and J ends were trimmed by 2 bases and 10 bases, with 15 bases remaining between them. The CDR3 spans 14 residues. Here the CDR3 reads CASSLELATREQFF. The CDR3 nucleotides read TGTGCCAGCAGTTTAGAGCTAGCAACACGGGAGCAGTTCTTC.

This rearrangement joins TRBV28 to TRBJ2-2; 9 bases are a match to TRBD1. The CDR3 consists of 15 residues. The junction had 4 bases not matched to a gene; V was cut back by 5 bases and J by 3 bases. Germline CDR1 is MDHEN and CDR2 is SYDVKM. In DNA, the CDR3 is TGTGCCAGCAGTAAGGACAGGGGAGACACCGGGGAGCTGTTTTTT. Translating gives CASSKDRGDTGELFF.

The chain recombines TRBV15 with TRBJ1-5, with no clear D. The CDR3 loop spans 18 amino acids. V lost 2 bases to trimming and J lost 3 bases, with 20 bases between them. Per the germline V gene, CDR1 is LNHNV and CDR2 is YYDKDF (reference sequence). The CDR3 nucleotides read TGTGCCACCAGCAGATACCATTTGGTGAGGTTAGACAATCAGCCCCAGCATTTT. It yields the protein CATSRYHLVRLDNQPQHF.

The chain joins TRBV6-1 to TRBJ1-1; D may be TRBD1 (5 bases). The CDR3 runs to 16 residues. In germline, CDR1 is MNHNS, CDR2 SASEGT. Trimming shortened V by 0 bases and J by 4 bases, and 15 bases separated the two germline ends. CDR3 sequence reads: CASSEAAGRMTTEAFF. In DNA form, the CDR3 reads TGTGCCAGCAGTGAAGCGGCAGGGCGCATGACCACTGAAGCTTTCTTT.

CDR3 region: CASSRTGDGYTF. The DNA for the CDR3 is TGTGCCAGCAGCCGGACAGGGGATGGCTACACCTTC. The J gene is TRBJ1-2, the V gene TRBV11-2, with TRBD1 matching over 9 bases. In germline, CDR1 is SGHAT, CDR2 FQNNGV. The V segment lost 5 bases and the J segment 6 bases; nucleotides outside the gene matches: 1. The CDR3 sequence is 12 residues long.

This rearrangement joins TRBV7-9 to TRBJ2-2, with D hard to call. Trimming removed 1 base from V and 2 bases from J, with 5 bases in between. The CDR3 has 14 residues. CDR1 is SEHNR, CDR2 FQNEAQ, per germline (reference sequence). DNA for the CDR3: TGTGCCAGCAGCTTAGTCCCAAACACCGGGGAGCTGTTTTTT. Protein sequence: CASSLVPNTGELFF.